This TCR beta chain was identified in a study of blood T cells in healthy people across ages. This CDR3 has 16 residues. J lost 2 bases, V lost 3 bases, and 4 bases had no gene match. Combining a sample-barcoded 5' primer with a J-beta primer mix, a second PCR ran for about 6 to 11 cycles. TCRdb re-called the 5' RACE reads with MiXCR, one entry per CDR3 protein. The table includes around 790,000 distinct CDR3 sequences, around two fifths detected once. Findings and limits, study-wide: Measured against age, TCR beta diversity per million T cells decreased in a roughly linear manner.

About this clonotype: The antigen is undetermined.

This clonotype was sampled from a man aged 55 to 70 in good health. The V and J genes are TRBV12-3 or TRBV12-4 and TRBJ2-6; 7 positions match TRBD2. Sequenced material: blood. CDR3 DNA: TGTGCCAGCAGTTTCCGCGGGGGAACTGGGGCCAACGTCCTGACTTTC. Its protein is CASSFRGGTGANVLTF.